The source of this T cell receptor (beta chain) is a study of identical twins. The CDR3 length is 18 residues. Germline V gene data show CDR1 as SGHAT and CDR2 as FQNNGV. MiXCR was run by TCRdb on the 5' RACE reads, yielding one entry per CDR3 protein. The table shows roughly 690,000 distinct CDR3 sequences, with around 20% occurring only once. As for this clonotype: Its ends do not fully match the called genes, so a read error is possible.

The sample was also linked to a second study, of T cells expressing NK-cell markers.

J is TRBJ2-7 and V is TRBV11-2, with TRBD2 matching 14 bases. This clonotype originated in a woman aged 18-35 years in good health. Sequenced: PBMCs. For the CDR3, the DNA is TGTGCCTGCAGCCGGGGGACTAGCGGGAGTATATTCGGGAACGAGCAGTACTTC. Translation gives CACSRGTSGSIFGNEQYF.